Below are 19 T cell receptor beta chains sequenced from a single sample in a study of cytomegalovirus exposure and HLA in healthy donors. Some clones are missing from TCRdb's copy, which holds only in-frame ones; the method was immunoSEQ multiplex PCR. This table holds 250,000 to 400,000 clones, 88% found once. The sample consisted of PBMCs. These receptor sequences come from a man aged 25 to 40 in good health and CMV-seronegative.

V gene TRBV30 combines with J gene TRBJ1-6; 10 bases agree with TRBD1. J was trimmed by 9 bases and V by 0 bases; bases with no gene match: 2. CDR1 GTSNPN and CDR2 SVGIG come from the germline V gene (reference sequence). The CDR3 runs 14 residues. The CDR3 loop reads CAWSVRTGGSPLHF. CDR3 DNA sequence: TGTGCCTGGAGTGTAAGGACAGGGGGTTCACCCCTCCACTTT. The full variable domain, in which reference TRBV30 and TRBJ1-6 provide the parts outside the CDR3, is SQTIHQWPATLVQPVGSPLSLECTVEGTSNPNLYWYRQAAGRGLQLLFYSVGIGQISSEVPQNLSASRPQDRQFILSSKKLLLSDSGFYLCAWSVRTGGSPLHFGNGTRLTVT.

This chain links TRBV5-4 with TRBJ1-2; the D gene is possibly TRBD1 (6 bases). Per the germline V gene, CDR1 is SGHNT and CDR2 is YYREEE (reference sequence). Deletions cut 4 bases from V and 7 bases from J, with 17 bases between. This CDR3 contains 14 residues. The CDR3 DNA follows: TGTGCCAGCAGCCCCCCGGCAGGGGTTGGTGGCTACACCTTC. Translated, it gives CASSPPAGVGGYTF.

The CDR3 loop is CASSLERGAYNEQFF. CDR3 nucleotides: TGTGCCAGCAGCTTAGAGCGGGGGGCTTACAATGAGCAGTTCTTC. The rearrangement uses TRBV7-2 and TRBJ2-1, with TRBD2 identical over 9 bases. With V trimmed by 1 base and J by 4 bases, 2 bases remained unmatched. The germline gives CDR1 SGHTA, CDR2 FQGNSA. This CDR3 region has 15 residues.

The CDR3: CASSVATGTGEYYGYTF. In DNA form, the CDR3 reads TGTGCCAGCAGCGTAGCAACCGGGACAGGGGAATACTATGGCTACACCTTC. J is TRBJ1-2 and V is TRBV9; 10 bases fit TRBD1. The germline V gene has CDR1 SGDLS and CDR2 YYNGEE. The CDR3 runs 17 residues. V shed 0 bases, J shed 3 bases, and the junction held 8 bases outside the gene matches.

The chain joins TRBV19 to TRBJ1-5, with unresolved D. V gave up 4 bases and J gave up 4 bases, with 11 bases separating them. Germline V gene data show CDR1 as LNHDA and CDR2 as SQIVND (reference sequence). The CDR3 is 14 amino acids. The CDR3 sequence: CASSTQAPNQPQHF. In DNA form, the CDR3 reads TGTGCCAGTAGTACCCAAGCTCCAAATCAGCCCCAGCATTTT.

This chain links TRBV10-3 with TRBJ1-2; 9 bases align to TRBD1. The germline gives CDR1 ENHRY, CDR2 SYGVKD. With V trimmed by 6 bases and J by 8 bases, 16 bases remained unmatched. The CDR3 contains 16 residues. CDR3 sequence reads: CAIREDRGLATMGYTF. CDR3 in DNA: TGTGCCATCAGGGAGGACAGGGGACTTGCAACAATGGGCTACACCTTC.

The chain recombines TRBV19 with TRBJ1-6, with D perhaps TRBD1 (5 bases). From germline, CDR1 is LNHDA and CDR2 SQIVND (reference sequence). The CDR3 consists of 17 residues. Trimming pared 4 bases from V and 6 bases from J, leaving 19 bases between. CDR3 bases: TGTGCCAGTAGTACCAGCCGTCAGGGCAGGCTTAATTCACCCCTCCACTTT. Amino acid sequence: CASSTSRQGRLNSPLHF.

The CDR3 bases are TGTGCCAGCAGCGCGGGTTGGGGGCCGCGAGGGTACGAGCAGTACTTC. Its translation: CASSAGWGPRGYEQYF. The genes are TRBV5-5 and TRBJ2-7; a possible D gene is TRBD1 (6 bases). V was trimmed by 4 bases and J by 4 bases, leaving 21 bases between them. Germline loops: CDR1 SGHKS, CDR2 YYEKEE (reference sequence). This CDR3 has 16 residues.

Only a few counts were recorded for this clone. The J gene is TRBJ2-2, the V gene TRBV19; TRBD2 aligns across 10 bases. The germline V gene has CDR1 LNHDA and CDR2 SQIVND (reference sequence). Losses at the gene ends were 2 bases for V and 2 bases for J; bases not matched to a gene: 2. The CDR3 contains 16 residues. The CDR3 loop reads CASSIPSGGNTGELFF. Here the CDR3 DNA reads TGTGCCAGTAGTATACCTAGCGGGGGTAACACCGGGGAGCTGTTTTTT. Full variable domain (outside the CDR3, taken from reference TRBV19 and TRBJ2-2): DGGITQSPKYLFRKEGQNVTLSCEQNLNHDAMYWYRQDPGQGLRLIYYSQIVNDFQKGDIAEGYSVSREKKESFPLTVTSAQKNPTAFYLCASSIPSGGNTGELFFGEGSRLTVL.

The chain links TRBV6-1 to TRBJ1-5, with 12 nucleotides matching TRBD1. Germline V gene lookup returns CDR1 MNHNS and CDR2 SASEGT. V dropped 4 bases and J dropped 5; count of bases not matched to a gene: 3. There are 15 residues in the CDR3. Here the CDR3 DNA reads TGTGCCAGCAGTGGCCGGGACAGGGGGCATCAGCCCCAGCATTTT. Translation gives CASSGRDRGHQPQHF.

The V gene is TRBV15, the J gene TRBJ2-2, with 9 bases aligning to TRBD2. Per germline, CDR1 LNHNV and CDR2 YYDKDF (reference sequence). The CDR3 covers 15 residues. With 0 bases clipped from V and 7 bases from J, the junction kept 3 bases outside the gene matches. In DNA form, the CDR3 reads TGTGCCACCAGCAGAGATGATAGCGGGAGCGGGGAGCTGTTTTTT. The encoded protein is CATSRDDSGSGELFF.

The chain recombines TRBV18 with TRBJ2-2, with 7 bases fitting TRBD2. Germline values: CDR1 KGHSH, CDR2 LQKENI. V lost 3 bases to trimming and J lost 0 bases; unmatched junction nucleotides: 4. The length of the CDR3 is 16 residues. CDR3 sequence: CASSPLAGANTGELFF. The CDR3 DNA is TGTGCCAGCTCACCTTTGGCGGGGGCGAACACCGGGGAGCTGTTTTTT.

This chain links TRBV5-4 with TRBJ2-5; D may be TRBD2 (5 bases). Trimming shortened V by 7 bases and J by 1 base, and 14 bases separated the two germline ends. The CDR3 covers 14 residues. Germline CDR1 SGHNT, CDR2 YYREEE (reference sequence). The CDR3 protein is CASRLEGFQETQYF. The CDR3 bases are TGTGCCAGCCGCCTCGAGGGATTCCAAGAGACCCAGTACTTC.

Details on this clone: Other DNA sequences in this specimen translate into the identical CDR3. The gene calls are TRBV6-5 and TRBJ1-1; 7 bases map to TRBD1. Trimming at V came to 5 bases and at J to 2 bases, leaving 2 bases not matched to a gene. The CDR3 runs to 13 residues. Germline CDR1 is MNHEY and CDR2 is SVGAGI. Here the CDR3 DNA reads TGTGCCAGCAGTCGACAGGGCAACACTGAAGCTTTCTTT. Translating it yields CASSRQGNTEAFF.

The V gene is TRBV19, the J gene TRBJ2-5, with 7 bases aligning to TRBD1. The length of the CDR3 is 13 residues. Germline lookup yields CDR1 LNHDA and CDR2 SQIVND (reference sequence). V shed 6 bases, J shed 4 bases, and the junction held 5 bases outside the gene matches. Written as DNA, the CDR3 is TGTGCCAGTAGCCACAGGGGATTAGAGACCCAGTACTTC. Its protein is CASSHRGLETQYF.

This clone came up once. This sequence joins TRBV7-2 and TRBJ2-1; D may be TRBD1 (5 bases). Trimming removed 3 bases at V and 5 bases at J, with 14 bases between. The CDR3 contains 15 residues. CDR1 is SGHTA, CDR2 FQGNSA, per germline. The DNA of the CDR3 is TGTGCCAGCAGCTTGACACAGGTCGCGAACAATGAGCAGTTCTTC. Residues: CASSLTQVANNEQFF.

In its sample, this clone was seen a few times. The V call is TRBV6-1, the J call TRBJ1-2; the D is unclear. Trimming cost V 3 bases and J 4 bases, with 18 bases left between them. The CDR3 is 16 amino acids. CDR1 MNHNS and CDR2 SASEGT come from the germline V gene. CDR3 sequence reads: CASSDRFGVEGYGYTF. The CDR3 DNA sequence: TGTGCCAGCAGTGACCGATTCGGGGTAGAGGGCTATGGCTACACCTTC.

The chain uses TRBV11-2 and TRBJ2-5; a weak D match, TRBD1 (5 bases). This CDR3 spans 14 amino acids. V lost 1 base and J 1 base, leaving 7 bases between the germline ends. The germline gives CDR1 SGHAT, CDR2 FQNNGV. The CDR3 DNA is TGTGCCAGCAGCTTAGTAGGGGTCCAAGAGACCCAGTACTTC. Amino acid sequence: CASSLVGVQETQYF.

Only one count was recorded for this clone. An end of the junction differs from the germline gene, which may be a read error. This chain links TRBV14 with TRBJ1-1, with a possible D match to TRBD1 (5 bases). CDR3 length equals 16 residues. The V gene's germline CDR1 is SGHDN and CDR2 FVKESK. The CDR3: CASSQDQWGVKTEAFF. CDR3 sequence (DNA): TGTGCCAGCAGCCAAGATCAGTGGGGCGTGAAAACTGAAGCTTTCTTT.